This T cell receptor beta chain was recovered during a study of T cell repertoires in ileal Crohn's disease. Study-level background: About half of patients got postoperative therapy: 11 thiopurines, 18 anti-TNF. Study-level points and caveats: Endoscopy was done a median roughly 6.9 months after surgery.

With respect to this clone: Its antigen is unknown.

CDR1 is MNHEY, CDR2 SMNVEV, per germline (reference sequence). V lost 3 bases to trimming and J lost 6 bases, with 14 bases between them. This CDR3 spans 14 amino acids. Specified time point: neoterminal ileum biopsy at postoperative endoscopy, about 6 months after surgery. Some clones are missing from TCRdb's copy, which holds only in-frame ones; the method was immunoSEQ multiplex PCR. This table holds roughly 60,000 clones, roughly 89% found once. The chain carries TRBV27 and TRBJ1-2; D is unresolved. The TCR sequence derives from an adult with Crohn's disease. Sequenced material: ileal tissue. CDR3 nucleotides: TGTGCCAGCAGTTTTGGGAGGGCCGGGGATGGCTACACCTTC. The encoded protein is CASSFGRAGDGYTF.